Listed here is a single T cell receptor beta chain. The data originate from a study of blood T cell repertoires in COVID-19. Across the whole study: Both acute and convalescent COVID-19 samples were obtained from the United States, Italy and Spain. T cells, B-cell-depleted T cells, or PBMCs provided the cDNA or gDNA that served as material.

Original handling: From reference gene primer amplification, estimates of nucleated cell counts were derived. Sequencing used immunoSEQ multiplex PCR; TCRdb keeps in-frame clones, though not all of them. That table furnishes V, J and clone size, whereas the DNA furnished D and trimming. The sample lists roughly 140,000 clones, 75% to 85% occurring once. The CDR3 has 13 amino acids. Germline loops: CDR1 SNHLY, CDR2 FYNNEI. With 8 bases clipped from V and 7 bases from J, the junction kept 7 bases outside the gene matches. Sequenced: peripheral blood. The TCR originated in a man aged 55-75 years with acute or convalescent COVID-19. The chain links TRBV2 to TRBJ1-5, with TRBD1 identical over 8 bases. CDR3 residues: CASSGQARQPQHF. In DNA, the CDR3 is TGTGCCAGCTCGGGACAGGCCCGGCAGCCCCAGCATTTT.